This note documents a single T cell receptor beta chain sequence. Its specificity is not known. This sample was included in a study of cytomegalovirus exposure and HLA in healthy donors. Study details: Earlier sequencing of around 190 million T cells yielded around 100 million unique TCR beta sequences.

There are 13 residues in the CDR3. The V gene lost 3 bases and the J gene lost 6 bases, with 12 bases spanning the gap. From germline, CDR1 is MNHEY and CDR2 SMNVEV (reference sequence). Whole-study findings and limits: An observed cluster of highly shared sequence variants was recorded as a likely sequencing artifact.

PCR amplification relied on 60 Vbeta primers (plus 13 Jbeta primers). As handled by the study authors: About 9.9 million shared chains were among about 80 million unique TCR beta chains counted in a later analysis. Measured with immunoSEQ multiplex PCR; TCRdb has only the in-frame clones, and not every one. Clone size and the V and J calls come from that table; the DNA yielded D and trimming. The table includes about 63,000 clones, approximately 70% detected once. The chain links TRBV27 to TRBJ2-7; D perhaps matches TRBD1 (5 bases). The sequencing sample was made of PBMCs. The receptor comes from a man aged 45 to 65 in good health and CMV-seronegative. CDR3 region: CASSLGRVREQYF. CDR3 DNA: TGTGCCAGCAGTTTGGGCAGGGTGCGCGAGCAGTACTTC.